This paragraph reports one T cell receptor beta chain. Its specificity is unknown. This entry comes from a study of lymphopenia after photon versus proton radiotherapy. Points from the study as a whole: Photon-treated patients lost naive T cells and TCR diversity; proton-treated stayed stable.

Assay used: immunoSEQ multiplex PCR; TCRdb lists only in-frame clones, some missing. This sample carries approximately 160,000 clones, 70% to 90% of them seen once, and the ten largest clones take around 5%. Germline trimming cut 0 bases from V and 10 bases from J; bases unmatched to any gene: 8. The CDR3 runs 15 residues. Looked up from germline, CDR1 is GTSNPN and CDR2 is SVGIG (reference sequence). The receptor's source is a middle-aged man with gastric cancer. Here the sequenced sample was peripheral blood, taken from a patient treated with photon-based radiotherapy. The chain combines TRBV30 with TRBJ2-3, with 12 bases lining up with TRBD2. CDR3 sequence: CAWSVKWTSGVAQYF. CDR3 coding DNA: TGTGCCTGGAGTGTAAAATGGACTAGCGGGGTTGCGCAGTATTTT.